This T cell receptor (beta chain) was captured in a study of blood T cell repertoires in COVID-19. About the research overall: Acute and convalescent COVID-19 specimens originated in the United States, Italy and Spain. The cDNA or gDNA used as material had been derived from T cells, B-cell-depleted T cells, or PBMCs.

Original data processing: How many nucleated cells were present was estimated from reference gene primer amplification. The method was immunoSEQ multiplex PCR; TCRdb's version includes in-frame clones alone and lacks a portion of them. From that table come the V and J calls and clone size; the DNA was used to work out D and trimming. The sample yields more than 150,000 clones, about 89% seen once. Per the germline V gene, CDR1 is SGHVS and CDR2 is FQNEAQ. This CDR3 is 14 amino acids long. The junction had 4 bases not matched to a gene; V was cut back by 5 bases and J by 0 bases. The TCR originated in a man aged 40-55 years with active or convalescent COVID-19. Sequenced material: peripheral blood. The V and J genes are TRBV7-8 and TRBJ2-7; 7 bases line up with TRBD1. CDR3 sequence: CASSPDRVSYEQYF. As DNA, the CDR3 is TGTGCCAGCAGCCCAGACAGGGTCTCCTACGAGCAGTACTTC.